The 21 T cell receptor beta chains given below trace back to one sample, sequenced in a study of radiation and T cells in renal cell carcinoma. Repertoires were generated with immunoSEQ multiplex PCR, while TCRdb's copy carries only in-frame clones and drops some. The data contain fewer than 200,000 clones, 88% of them singletons. Time point given: blood 4 weeks post-SBRT, at nephrectomy. Documented treatment: 15 Gy SBRT to primary tumor, nephrectomy 4 weeks later. Material: blood, obtained from a patient whose treatment included radiotherapy and nephrectomy. These receptors originate from a woman aged 50 to 65 with renal cell carcinoma.

The chain joins TRBV29-1 to TRBJ1-2; tentatively, D is TRBD1 (5 bases). Trimming cost V 4 bases and J 5 bases, with 11 bases left between them. Germline lookup yields CDR1 SQVTM and CDR2 ANQGSEA. CDR3 length: 12 residues. The CDR3 sequence is CSVGEGEYGYTF. CDR3 DNA sequence: TGCAGCGTTGGTGAAGGGGAGTATGGCTACACCTTC.

The J gene is TRBJ2-7, the V gene TRBV5-4; D call uncertain. Trimming stripped 4 bases from V and 2 bases from J, with 22 bases between. The length of the CDR3 is 17 residues. The germline CDR1 and CDR2 sequences are SGHNT and YYREEE (reference sequence). As DNA, the CDR3 is TGTGCCAGCAGCCCGGTTCAAGTCCCCGCAGAGACCTACGAGCAGTACTTC. The encoded protein is CASSPVQVPAETYEQYF.

The chain recombines TRBV5-4 with TRBJ2-4; D is undetermined. Trimming took 2 bases from V and 0 from J, leaving 9 bases between them. This CDR3 has 15 amino acids. CDR1 and CDR2 from the germline V gene are SGHNT and YYREEE (reference sequence). The CDR3 loop is CASSFYGLAKNIQYF. The DNA of the CDR3 is TGTGCCAGCAGCTTTTATGGCCTAGCCAAAAACATTCAGTACTTC.

This chain joins TRBV19 and TRBJ1-2, with a possible D match to TRBD1 (5 bases). The CDR3 extends over 14 amino acids. CDR1 LNHDA and CDR2 SQIVND come from the germline V gene (reference sequence). V was trimmed by 3 bases and J by 4 bases, leaving 12 bases between them. CDR3 loop: CASSMEGEVYGYTF. CDR3 sequence (DNA): TGTGCCAGTAGTATGGAAGGGGAGGTCTATGGCTACACCTTC.

The genes are TRBV6-5 and TRBJ2-3; D remains unclear. This CDR3 contains 16 residues. Germline values: CDR1 MNHEY, CDR2 SVGAGI. V lost 2 bases and J 3 bases, leaving 15 bases between the germline ends. CDR3 sequence (DNA): TGTGCCAGCAGTTACGTGGGCGTTGGCAGAACAGATACGCAGTATTTT. Amino acid sequence: CASSYVGVGRTDTQYF.

CDR3 loop: CASSQTVQGTEQFF. CDR3 DNA: TGTGCCAGCAGCCAGACTGTACAGGGCACTGAGCAGTTCTTC. The chain combines TRBV9 with TRBJ2-1; D is possibly TRBD1 (6 bases). This CDR3 is 14 amino acids long. CDR1 is SGDLS and CDR2 is YYNGEE in the germline V gene. With 4 bases removed from V and 9 bases from J, the gap between germline ends came to 17 bases. The whole variable domain, filled in from reference TRBV9 and TRBJ2-1, reads DSGVTQTPKHLITATGQRVTLRCSPRSGDLSVYWYQQSLDQGLQFLIQYYNGEERAKGNILERFSAQQFPDLHSELNLSSLELGDSALYFCASSQTVQGTEQFFGPGTRLTVL.

The chain links TRBV7-9 to TRBJ1-1, with a tentative D call TRBD1 (5 bases). The germline V gene has CDR1 SEHNR and CDR2 FQNEAQ (reference sequence). V dropped 4 bases and J dropped 5 bases, with 14 bases sitting between them. The CDR3 totals 14 residues. This chain's CDR3 is CASSYSAGNTEAFF. The CDR3 nucleotides are TGTGCCAGCAGCTACTCCGCAGGGAATACTGAAGCTTTCTTT.

Of note for this clone: The identical CDR3 is also encoded by other nucleotide sequences in the sample. The V gene is TRBV18, the J gene TRBJ1-4; weak D call: TRBD1 (5 bases). V lost 3 bases, J lost 4 bases, and 6 bases lay in between. Looked up from germline, CDR1 is KGHSH and CDR2 is LQKENI. This CDR3 comprises 13 residues. CDR3 sequence (DNA): TGTGCCAGCTCACCGGGACTTAATGAAAAACTGTTTTTT. It yields the protein CASSPGLNEKLFF.

This clone was found a few times. This sequence joins TRBV9 and TRBJ1-1; D remains ambiguous. The CDR3 is made up of 15 amino acids. Looked up from germline, CDR1 is SGDLS and CDR2 is YYNGEE. V shed 0 bases and J shed 4 bases, with 13 bases lying between them. The CDR3 sequence: CASSVDRAGVTEAFF. In DNA form, the CDR3 reads TGTGCCAGCAGCGTAGATAGGGCTGGGGTCACTGAAGCTTTCTTT.

This chain uses TRBV6-1 with TRBJ2-5; D is undetermined. The germline V gene has CDR1 MNHNS and CDR2 SASEGT. The CDR3 runs 13 residues. V was pared by 2 bases and J by 4 bases, with 8 bases between. The CDR3 bases are TGTGCCAGCAGTGAATCTATTGGAGAGACCCAGTACTTC. Translated, it gives CASSESIGETQYF.

The V gene is TRBV5-1, the J gene TRBJ2-3; D call uncertain. Per the germline V gene, CDR1 is SGHRS and CDR2 is YFSETQ. CDR3 length equals 15 residues. V shed 1 base and J shed 0 bases, with 9 bases lying between them. The CDR3 region is CASSLNQPSTDTQYF. The CDR3 DNA reads TGCGCCAGCAGCTTGAATCAACCCAGCACAGATACGCAGTATTTT.

This clone was seen a single time. This chain connects TRBV5-1 to TRBJ2-5; 8 bases are shared with TRBD2. The end of the DNA aligns better with TRBJ2-7, so the J call may be wrong. Germline assignment: CDR1 SGHRS and CDR2 YFSETQ. The CDR3 extends over 15 amino acids. CDR3 sequence reads: CASSPGGTISYEQYF. The CDR3 DNA reads as TGCGCCAGCAGCCCGGGAGGGACCATCTCCTACGAGCAGTACTTC.

This clone was counted once. The V and J genes are TRBV6-5 and TRBJ2-7, with D possibly being TRBD1 (5 bases). The CDR3 sequence is 15 residues long. Germline V gene lookup returns CDR1 MNHEY and CDR2 SVGAGI. V lost 0 bases and J 1 base, leaving 10 bases between the germline ends. CDR3 in amino acids: CASSYSSSGSYEQYF. The CDR3 DNA reads as TGTGCCAGCAGTTACTCGTCATCAGGGTCCTACGAGCAGTACTTC.

The V call is TRBV2, the J call TRBJ1-2, with a weak D call TRBD1 (6 bases). Germline V gene sequence: CDR1 SNHLY, CDR2 FYNNEI. Trimming removed 5 bases from V and 1 base from J, with 11 bases in between. The CDR3 is 14 residues long. CDR3 amino acids: CASSYRVGNYGYTF. CDR3 DNA: TGTGCCAGCAGTTACAGGGTCGGTAACTATGGCTACACCTTC.

This chain uses TRBV7-2 with TRBJ2-7; D possibly corresponds to TRBD2 (6 bases). The CDR3 loop spans 13 amino acids. Germline CDR1 SGHTA, CDR2 FQGNSA. Between the trimmed V and J ends, which lost 5 bases and 6 bases, there was a span of 14 bases. This chain's CDR3 is CASSEGRTGEQYF. In DNA, the CDR3 is TGTGCCAGCAGCGAAGGGAGGACGGGCGAGCAGTACTTC. Together with reference TRBV7-2 and TRBJ2-7, the CDR3 gives the full variable domain: GAGVSQSPSNKVTEKGKDVELRCDPISGHTALYWYRQSLGQGLEFLIYFQGNSAPDKSGLPSDRFSAERTGGSVSTLTIQRTQQEDSAVYLCASSEGRTGEQYFGPGTRLTVT.

The chain uses TRBV6-1 and TRBJ1-5; perhaps TRBD1 as D (5 bases). The CDR3 is 15 residues long. Trimming removed 1 base at V and 4 bases at J, with 11 bases between. Germline CDR1 MNHNS, CDR2 SASEGT. As DNA, the CDR3 is TGTGCCAGCAGTGAAGTGATGCAGGGAAATCAGCCCCAGCATTTT. This encodes CASSEVMQGNQPQHF.

The chain uses TRBV6-6 and TRBJ2-5; 7 bases agree with TRBD1. V was clipped by 7 bases and J by 1 base; unmatched bases: 9. CDR1 and CDR2 (germline): MNHNY, SVGAGI (reference sequence). The length of the CDR3 is 15 residues. Here the CDR3 DNA reads TGTGCCAGCAACCGACAGGGAAGGGGCCAAGAGACCCAGTACTTC. This sequence encodes CASNRQGRGQETQYF.

The chain employs TRBV4-2 and TRBJ2-5, with TRBD2 as a possible D gene (6 bases). The V end was cut by 4 bases, the J end by 5 bases, with 11 bases between. The CDR3 has 13 amino acids. Germline CDR1 reads LGHNA; CDR2 reads YNFKEQ. In DNA, the CDR3 is TGTGCCAGCAGCCCGACTAGTCTGGAGACCCAGTACTTC. Its protein is CASSPTSLETQYF.

The rearrangement joins TRBV6-1 to TRBJ1-1; D gene unclear. V was clipped by 6 bases and J by 0 bases, with 8 bases between them. The V gene's germline CDR1 is MNHNS and CDR2 SASEGT. The CDR3 runs to 13 residues. The CDR3 nucleotides are TGTGCCAGCAGCGGAAGGGTGAACACTGAAGCTTTCTTT. This translates into CASSGRVNTEAFF.

The V gene is TRBV10-3, the J gene TRBJ2-7; 7 nucleotides agree with TRBD1. The V segment lost 10 bases and the J segment 2 bases; nucleotides outside the gene matches: 8. From germline, CDR1 is ENHRY and CDR2 SYGVKD. The CDR3 spans 13 residues. CDR3 sequence reads: CATRDSTTYEQYF. The CDR3, as DNA: TGTGCCACCCGGGACAGTACAACCTACGAGCAGTACTTC.

The V gene is TRBV7-2, the J gene TRBJ1-4, with D tentatively TRBD1 (5 bases). This CDR3 is built from 13 residues. The germline V gene has CDR1 SGHTA and CDR2 FQGNSA. Trimming cost V 10 bases and J 0 bases, with 9 bases left between them. This CDR3 reads CATRQSTNEKLFF. The CDR3 DNA sequence: TGTGCCACCCGACAGTCAACTAATGAAAAACTGTTTTTT.